This T cell receptor (beta chain) was obtained from a study of blood T cell repertoires in COVID-19. Across the study: The study drew acute and convalescent COVID-19 samples from the United States, Italy and Spain. The analysed material was cDNA or gDNA that came from T cells, B-cell-depleted T cells, or PBMCs.

This CDR3 is built from 16 residues. Trimming stripped 8 bases from V and 1 base from J, with 20 bases between. Germline CDR1 reads MNHEY; CDR2 reads SMNVEV (reference sequence). The authors' processing: Counts of nucleated cells, estimated from reference gene primer amplification, were obtained. Using immunoSEQ multiplex PCR, the repertoire was profiled, and TCRdb retains in-frame clones only, with some absent. V and J calls and clone size follow that table, whereas D and trimming were derived from the DNA. The table lists 110,000 or so clones, just over 85% of them singletons. This chain links TRBV27 with TRBJ1-1; possible D gene TRBD1, 6 bases. Material: peripheral blood. The clonotype was recovered from a human donor in a cohort sampled during active COVID-19. The CDR3 reads CASRQGRGRANTEAFF. The CDR3 DNA is TGTGCCAGCCGGCAGGGGCGCGGCAGGGCGAACACTGAAGCTTTCTTT.